The sequence of this TCR beta chain was determined in a study of shared clonotypes between healthy human individuals. Libraries were prepared by immunoSEQ multiplex PCR; TCRdb keeps only in-frame clonotypes and omits some of them. The repertoire includes about 2,500,000 clones, roughly 92% of them detected once, and 0.13% to 0.15% sits in the top ten. The germline V gene has CDR1 SGHTA and CDR2 FQGNSA. The CDR3 spans 14 residues. The V end lost 3 bases, the J end lost 5 bases, and 13 bases lay between the germline ends. The chain is built from TRBV7-2 and TRBJ1-1; D may be TRBD1 (5 bases). The source is a man younger than 35 in good health. Input material: naive CD4+ T cells sorted from blood. Indicated subset: CD45RA+ positively selected. Written as DNA, the CDR3 is TGTGCCAGCAGCTTTCTCCTAGGGGAGACTGAAGCTTTCTTT. Residues: CASSFLLGETEAFF.